The 18 T cell receptor beta chains given below trace back to one sample, sequenced in a study of somatic mutations in cytotoxic T cells in rheumatoid arthritis. Data came from immunoSEQ multiplex PCR; TCRdb stores just in-frame clones and leaves some out. Of about 10,000 clones listed, around four fifths are singletons. Material: CD8+ T cells sorted from blood. The receptor set was obtained from an adult with rheumatoid arthritis.

The gene calls are TRBV7-2 and TRBJ1-6; 10 bases match TRBD1. The CDR3 contains 16 residues. J lost 6 bases, V lost 4 bases, and 6 bases had no gene match. From germline, CDR1 is SGHTA and CDR2 FQGNSA. Here the CDR3 reads CASSSRGTGANSPLHF. The CDR3, as DNA: TGTGCCAGCAGCTCGCGAGGGACAGGGGCTAATTCACCCCTCCACTTT.

The chain joins TRBV2 to TRBJ1-2; perhaps TRBD1 as D (5 bases). V dropped 2 bases and J dropped 7 bases, with 8 bases sitting between them. Germline assignment: CDR1 SNHLY and CDR2 FYNNEI. The CDR3 runs 12 residues. CDR3 sequence (DNA): TGTGCCAGCAGTGAAAACAGGCCTGGCTACACCTTC. Translated: CASSENRPGYTF.

This sequence joins TRBV7-3 and TRBJ2-1, with D possibly TRBD2 on 7 matching bases. Germline V gene sequence: CDR1 SGHTA, CDR2 FQGTGA. The CDR3 runs to 16 residues. V dropped 1 base and J dropped 5 bases, with 15 bases sitting between them. The DNA for the CDR3 is TGTGCCAGCAGCTTAAATCGGCGGGGGCCCCACAATGAGCAGTTCTTC. Protein sequence: CASSLNRRGPHNEQFF.

The chain couples TRBV6-5 to TRBJ2-7, with 7 positions matching TRBD1. V shed 7 bases, J shed 0 bases, and the junction held 6 bases outside the gene matches. The CDR3 extends over 14 amino acids. Germline V lookup: CDR1 MNHEY, CDR2 SVGAGI. The CDR3 reads CASNLQGISYEQYF. As DNA, the CDR3 is TGTGCCAGCAATCTACAGGGGATCTCCTACGAGCAGTACTTC.

The chain employs TRBV5-5 and TRBJ1-3, with D tentatively TRBD1 (5 bases). Germline V gene lookup returns CDR1 SGHKS and CDR2 YYEKEE (reference sequence). CDR3 size: 14 residues. With 1 base removed from V and 4 bases from J, the gap between germline ends came to 9 bases. In DNA, the CDR3 is TGTGCCAGCAGCTTGTCAGGGAACGGAAACACCATATATTTT. Its translation: CASSLSGNGNTIYF. The full variable domain, rest sourced from reference TRBV5-5 and TRBJ1-3, is DAGVTQSPTHLIKTRGQQVTLRCSPISGHKSVSWYQQVLGQGPQFIFQYYEKEERGRGNFPDRFSARQFPNYSSELNVNALLLGDSALYLCASSLSGNGNTIYFGEGSWLTVV.

J is TRBJ2-7 and V is TRBV15; 11 bases map to TRBD2. CDR1 LNHNV and CDR2 YYDKDF come from the germline V gene (reference sequence). After removal of 6 bases from V and 4 bases from J, the junction contained 8 bases not matched to a gene. The CDR3 spans 15 residues. CDR3 nucleotides: TGTGCCACCAGTATGGCTAGCGGGGGGCAATACGAGCAGTACTTC. Encoded protein: CATSMASGGQYEQYF.

V usage is TRBV5-1 and J usage is TRBJ2-3; 10 positions match TRBD2. The germline CDR1 and CDR2 sequences are SGHRS and YFSETQ. V lost 5 bases to trimming and J lost 1 base; unmatched junction nucleotides: 4. This CDR3 is built from 15 residues. CDR3 coding DNA: TGCGCCAGCAGAATTGGGACTAGCGGCACAGATACGCAGTATTTT. Its protein product is CASRIGTSGTDTQYF.

This rearrangement joins TRBV2 to TRBJ2-1; 7 nucleotides line up with TRBD2. With V trimmed by 7 bases and J by 6 bases, 12 bases remained unmatched. This CDR3 is 15 amino acids long. Germline CDR1 is SNHLY and CDR2 is FYNNEI. The DNA for the CDR3 is TGTGCCAGCACCCCGCCCGGACTAGGGGTCAATGAGCAGTTCTTC. It encodes CASTPPGLGVNEQFF.

The chain employs TRBV7-2 and TRBJ2-5, with D unclear. Germline V CDR1 and CDR2: SGHTA, FQGNSA. The CDR3 is 16 amino acids. V gave up 5 bases and J gave up 0 bases, with 16 bases separating them. The CDR3 nucleotides are TGTGCCAGCAGCCACAATCGTACCGCTTACCAAGAGACCCAGTACTTC. The encoded protein is CASSHNRTAYQETQYF. The full variable domain, in which reference TRBV7-2 and TRBJ2-5 provide the parts outside the CDR3, is GAGVSQSPSNKVTEKGKDVELRCDPISGHTALYWYRQSLGQGLEFLIYFQGNSAPDKSGLPSDRFSAERTGGSVSTLTIQRTQQEDSAVYLCASSHNRTAYQETQYFGPGTRLLVL.

This chain uses TRBV9 with TRBJ2-3, with D hard to call. V lost 3 bases and J 5 bases, leaving 13 bases between the germline ends. Per the germline V gene, CDR1 is SGDLS and CDR2 is YYNGEE. The CDR3 has 14 residues. The CDR3 spells CASSALGWRDTQYF. In nucleotides, the CDR3 is TGTGCCAGCAGCGCCTTGGGGTGGAGAGATACGCAGTATTTT.

The chain combines TRBV9 with TRBJ1-1, with D tentatively TRBD1 (5 bases). The CDR3 loop spans 14 amino acids. The germline CDR1 and CDR2 sequences are SGDLS and YYNGEE. V lost 6 bases and J lost 2, with 14 bases in between. The CDR3 reads CASNDLGGNTEAFF. The CDR3 DNA sequence: TGTGCCAGCAATGACCTTGGGGGAAACACTGAAGCTTTCTTT. Based on the CDR3 plus reference TRBV9 and TRBJ1-1, the full variable domain is DSGVTQTPKHLITATGQRVTLRCSPRSGDLSVYWYQQSLDQGLQFLIQYYNGEERAKGNILERFSAQQFPDLHSELNLSSLELGDSALYFCASNDLGGNTEAFFGQGTRLTVV.

The rearrangement uses TRBV5-1 and TRBJ2-5; D is possibly TRBD1 or TRBD2 (5 bases each). CDR1 SGHRS and CDR2 YFSETQ come from the germline V gene. Trimming took 3 bases from V and 5 from J, leaving 17 bases between them. The CDR3 sequence is 15 residues long. This chain's CDR3 is CASSSIEGRVETQYF. CDR3 in DNA: TGCGCCAGCAGCTCTATCGAGGGGAGAGTGGAGACCCAGTACTTC.

The chain joins TRBV30 to TRBJ2-5; 14 positions agree with TRBD2. V was pared by 0 bases and J by 9 bases, with 12 bases of the junction left unmatched. The CDR3 consists of 17 residues. CDR1 and CDR2 from the germline V gene are GTSNPN and SVGIG (reference sequence). As DNA, the CDR3 is TGTGCCTGGAGTGTACGTGGACTAGCGGGGGGACCTTGGGCCCAGTACTTC. Its protein product is CAWSVRGLAGGPWAQYF.

The gene calls are TRBV6-1 and TRBJ2-7; a possible D gene is TRBD1 (6 bases). V lost 3 bases and J 4 bases, leaving 13 bases between the germline ends. The germline V gene has CDR1 MNHNS and CDR2 SASEGT. This CDR3 region has 14 residues. CDR3 region: CASSETPGAYEQYF. CDR3 nucleotide sequence: TGTGCCAGCAGTGAGACGCCAGGGGCTTACGAGCAGTACTTC.

This rearrangement joins TRBV6-1 to TRBJ2-1; D unclear. The V gene lost 3 bases and the J gene lost 7 bases, with 4 bases spanning the gap. CDR1 and CDR2 from the germline V gene are MNHNS and SASEGT. This CDR3 spans 11 amino acids. The CDR3 reads CASSESNEQFF. The CDR3 DNA follows: TGTGCCAGCAGTGAGTCGAATGAGCAGTTCTTC.

The chain joins TRBV30 to TRBJ2-1, with D possibly being TRBD2 (7 bases). Trimming took off 0 bases at V and 8 bases at J, with 14 bases between the two ends. Germline V lookup: CDR1 GTSNPN, CDR2 SVGIG (reference sequence). This CDR3 region has 14 residues. The CDR3 DNA follows: TGTGCCTGGAGTGTTTTGGCGGGGGCGGATGAGCAGTTCTTC. Translated, it gives CAWSVLAGADEQFF.

This clone qualifies as large. The CDR3 region is CASSWDSRGMDTQYF. The CDR3, as DNA: TGTGCCAGCAGCTGGGACTCTCGGGGGATGGATACGCAGTATTTT. The chain is built from TRBV5-4 and TRBJ2-3; TRBD2 might be the D (6 bases). With 3 bases removed from V and 6 bases from J, the gap between germline ends came to 17 bases. The CDR3 covers 15 residues. CDR1 and CDR2 (germline): SGHNT, YYREEE (reference sequence).

This sequence joins TRBV5-4 and TRBJ1-2; no firm D call. The CDR3 sequence is 11 residues long. V was shortened by 3 bases and J by 6 bases, with 6 bases between the two germline ends. Germline CDR1 reads SGHNT; CDR2 reads YYREEE (reference sequence). CDR3 amino acids: CASSWGDGYTF. The CDR3 region has the DNA TGTGCCAGCAGCTGGGGAGATGGCTACACCTTC.